The 7 T cell receptor beta chains reported below all come from one sample, sequenced in a study of blood T cell repertoires in COVID-19. Libraries were prepared by immunoSEQ multiplex PCR; TCRdb keeps only in-frame clonotypes and omits some of them. The sample yields some 78,000 clones, 65% to 85% seen once. The sample taken for sequencing was peripheral blood. These receptors were obtained from a man aged 55 to 70 with active or convalescent COVID-19.

The sample holds a few counts of this clone. The chain's CDR3 is CASSLSQVEGEKLFF. CDR3 nucleotide sequence: TGCGCCAGCAGCTTGTCACAGGTGGAGGGTGAAAAACTGTTTTTT. V usage is TRBV4-1 and J usage is TRBJ1-4, with D possibly matching TRBD1 (5 bases). Germline-derived CDR1 and CDR2 are MGHRA and YSYEKL. The CDR3 contains 15 residues. The V end was cut by 5 bases, the J end by 7 bases, with 17 bases between.

The chain employs TRBV7-2 and TRBJ1-5; a possible D gene is TRBD1 (5 bases). The germline CDR1 and CDR2 sequences are SGHTA and FQGNSA. The CDR3 consists of 13 residues. V lost 5 bases to trimming and J lost 7 bases, with 12 bases between them. CDR3 amino acids: CASSQRGKQPQHF. Here the CDR3 DNA reads TGTGCCAGCAGCCAAAGGGGAAAACAGCCCCAGCATTTT.

This rearrangement joins TRBV12-3 or TRBV12-4 to TRBJ1-2, with D perhaps matching TRBD1 (5 bases). Trimming left V 3 bases short and J 6 bases short, with 11 bases between. CDR3 size: 13 residues. In DNA, the CDR3 is TGTGCCAGCAGTTTGGGCAGGGTCGATGGCTACACCTTC. The encoded protein is CASSLGRVDGYTF.

This clone was seen a few times. V usage is TRBV2 and J usage is TRBJ1-2; the D gene is possibly TRBD1 (6 bases). V lost 3 bases to trimming and J lost 7 bases, with 12 bases between them. Germline V gives CDR1 SNHLY, CDR2 FYNNEI. The CDR3 spans 13 residues. The CDR3 sequence: CASSDVGTRGYTF. CDR3 sequence (DNA): TGTGCCAGCAGTGACGTAGGGACACGTGGCTACACCTTC. Together with reference TRBV2 and TRBJ1-2, the CDR3 gives the full variable domain: EPEVTQTPSHQVTQMGQEVILRCVPISNHLYFYWYRQILGQKVEFLVSFYNNEISEKSEIFDDQFSVERPDGSNFTLKIRSTKLEDSAMYFCASSDVGTRGYTFGSGTRLTVV.

This sequence joins TRBV18 and TRBJ2-2, with a weak D call TRBD1 (6 bases). V was cut by 5 bases and J by 3 bases, with 10 bases left in between. Germline values: CDR1 KGHSH, CDR2 LQKENI. The CDR3 has 14 amino acids. This CDR3 is CASSYRVHTGELFF. The CDR3 bases are TGTGCCAGCTCATACAGGGTCCACACCGGGGAGCTGTTTTTT.

The chain carries TRBV10-3 and TRBJ2-5; possibly TRBD2 for D (5 bases). V lost 0 bases and J 4 bases, leaving 6 bases between the germline ends. In germline, CDR1 is ENHRY, CDR2 SYGVKD. CDR3 length: 13 amino acids. The DNA for the CDR3 is TGTGCCATCAGTGAGTCGGGGAGAGAGACCCAGTACTTC. This encodes CAISESGRETQYF.

The chain recombines TRBV19 with TRBJ1-2; D not certain. CDR1 and CDR2 (germline): LNHDA, SQIVND (reference sequence). V was pared by 5 bases and J by 2 bases, with 24 bases between. There are 18 residues in the CDR3. The CDR3 loop is CASSPKGGQHHLNYGYTF. CDR3 DNA sequence: TGTGCCAGTAGTCCCAAGGGAGGGCAACATCATCTAAACTATGGCTACACCTTC.